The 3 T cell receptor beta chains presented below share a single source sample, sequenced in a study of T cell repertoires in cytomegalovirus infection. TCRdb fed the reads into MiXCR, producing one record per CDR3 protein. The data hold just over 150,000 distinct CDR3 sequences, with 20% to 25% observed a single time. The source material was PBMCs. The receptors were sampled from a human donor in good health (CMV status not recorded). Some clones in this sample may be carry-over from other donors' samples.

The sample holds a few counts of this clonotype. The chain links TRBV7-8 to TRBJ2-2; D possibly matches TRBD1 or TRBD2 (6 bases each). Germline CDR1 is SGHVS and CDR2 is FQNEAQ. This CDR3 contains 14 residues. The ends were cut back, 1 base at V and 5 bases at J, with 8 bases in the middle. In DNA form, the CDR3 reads TGTGCCAGCAGCTTAGAGGGGGGAACCGGGGAGCTGTTTTTT. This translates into CASSLEGGTGELFF.

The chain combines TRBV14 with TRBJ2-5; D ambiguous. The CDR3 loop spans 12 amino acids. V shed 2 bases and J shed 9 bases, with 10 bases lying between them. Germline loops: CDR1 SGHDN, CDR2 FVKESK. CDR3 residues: CASSQTPVAQYF. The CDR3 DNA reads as TGTGCCAGCAGCCAAACTCCTGTCGCCCAGTACTTC.

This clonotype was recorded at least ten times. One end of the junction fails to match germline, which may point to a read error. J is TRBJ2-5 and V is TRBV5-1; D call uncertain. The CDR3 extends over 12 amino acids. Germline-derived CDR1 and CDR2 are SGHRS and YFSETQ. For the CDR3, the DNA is TGTGCCAGCAGCCCCGGCCAAGAGACCCAGTACTTC. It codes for CASSPGQETQYF.